This T cell receptor (beta chain) was profiled in a study of control samples from healthy donors and cancer patients. The CDR3 covers 11 residues. Germline CDR1 reads MDHEN; CDR2 reads SYDVKM. Trimming removed 6 bases at V and 6 bases at J, with 5 bases between. Assay: immunoSEQ multiplex PCR; the TCRdb copy retains only in-frame clones and omits some. The sample consists of under 200,000 clones, 96% of them appearing once. The chain is built from TRBV28 and TRBJ2-2, with D unclear. This receptor was obtained from a woman under 40 in good health. Material for sequencing was blood. The CDR3, as DNA: TGTGCCAGCAGAGGCGCCGGGGAGCTGTTTTTT. Protein product: CASRGAGELFF. The variable domain in full, with the rest retrieved from reference TRBV28 and TRBJ2-2, is DVKVTQSSRYLVKRTGEKVFLECVQDMDHENMFWYRQDPGLGLRLIYFSYDVKMKEKGDIPEGYSVSREKKERFSLILESASTNQTSMYLCASRGAGELFFGEGSRLTVL.